These 28 T cell receptor beta chains share one sample of origin, sequenced in a study of CD8+CD57+ T cells in acquired aplastic anemia. The TCR beta profiling, which covered VDJ combination and CDR3 sequence, was carried out using genomic DNA as the template. TCRdb re-called the reads with MiXCR, one entry per CDR3 protein. This table holds some 64,000 distinct CDR3 sequences, roughly 58% found once. Sequencing input: sorted CD4+, CD8+, or CD8+CD57+ T cells (not recorded which) from PBMCs. All receptors derive from a human donor in good health, serving as a control.

The J gene is TRBJ2-1, the V gene TRBV30; maybe TRBD1 (6 bases). V lost 3 bases to trimming and J lost 8 bases, with 14 bases between them. CDR1 GTSNPN and CDR2 SVGIG come from the germline V gene (reference sequence). This CDR3 is built from 13 residues. CDR3: CAWRRTALDEQFF. Here the CDR3 DNA reads TGTGCCTGGAGACGGACAGCCCTCGATGAGCAGTTCTTC.

The CDR3: CSASQVPGANVLTF. The CDR3 DNA follows: TGCAGTGCTTCACAGGTACCCGGGGCCAACGTCCTGACTTTC. V usage is TRBV20-1 and J usage is TRBJ2-6; TRBD1 might be the D (5 bases). This CDR3 is 14 amino acids long. The V gene's germline CDR1 is DFQATT and CDR2 SNEGSKA (reference sequence). The ends were cut back, 5 bases at V and 4 bases at J, with 12 bases in the middle.

At least ten counts were recorded for this clonotype. The rearrangement joins TRBV11-2 to TRBJ1-1, with 8 positions matching TRBD1. V was pared by 6 bases and J by 7 bases, with 4 bases of the junction left unmatched. This CDR3 comprises 12 residues. The germline gives CDR1 SGHAT, CDR2 FQNNGV. The CDR3 reads CASRPTGGEAFF. The CDR3 DNA reads as TGTGCCAGCAGACCTACAGGGGGTGAAGCTTTCTTT.

V and J are TRBV7-3 and TRBJ1-3; D is ambiguous. This CDR3 has 13 residues. Trimming removed 1 base at V and 7 bases at J, with 8 bases between. Germline loops: CDR1 SGHTA, CDR2 FQGTGA. Here the CDR3 reads CASSLNSHNTIYF. CDR3 sequence (DNA): TGTGCCAGCAGCTTAAACAGCCATAACACCATATATTTT. The whole variable domain, remainder taken from reference TRBV7-3 and TRBJ1-3, is GAGVSQTPSNKVTEKGKYVELRCDPISGHTALYWYRQSLGQGPEFLIYFQGTGAADDSGLPNDRFFAVRPEGSVSTLKIQRTERGDSAVYLCASSLNSHNTIYFGEGSWLTVV.

This clonotype occurred many times. The junction differs from germline at one of its ends, possibly a read error. V usage is TRBV6-1 and J usage is TRBJ2-3; D tentatively fits TRBD1 or TRBD2 (7 bases each). In germline, CDR1 is MNHNS, CDR2 SASEGT. There are 15 residues in the CDR3. Written as DNA, the CDR3 is TGTGCCAGCATTCCCAGGGGGGGTCGCACAAATACGCAGTATTTT. Translation: CASIPRGGRTNTQYF.

V is TRBV25-1 and J is TRBJ2-3; D gene uncertain. Per germline, CDR1 MGHDK and CDR2 SYGVNS. Trimming took off 4 bases at V and 2 bases at J, with 4 bases between the two ends. The length of the CDR3 is 12 residues. The CDR3: CASSALTDTQYF. The DNA of the CDR3 is TGTGCCAGCAGTGCCCTCACAGATACGCAGTATTTT.

This clonotype was detected ten times or more. This chain connects TRBV12-3 or TRBV12-4 to TRBJ2-3; 7 nucleotides line up with TRBD2. V lost 3 bases, J lost 1 base, and 7 bases stayed unmatched. This CDR3 has 16 residues. CDR3 residues: CASSLLASGRTDTQYF. The CDR3 region has the DNA TGTGCCAGCAGTTTGCTGGCTAGCGGTCGCACAGATACGCAGTATTTT.

The J gene is TRBJ2-1, the V gene TRBV2; tentative D call: TRBD1 (6 bases). The CDR3 extends over 14 amino acids. From germline, CDR1 is SNHLY and CDR2 FYNNEI. Trimming stripped 3 bases from V and 9 bases from J, with 15 bases between. DNA of the CDR3: TGTGCCAGCAGTGATCGGGCAGGGGTCAGTGAGCAGTTCTTC. It is translated as CASSDRAGVSEQFF.

This clonotype was found a few times. This CDR3 is CASSLLAVLTGELFF. The CDR3 DNA is TGTGCCAGCAGTTTGCTGGCGGTTCTCACCGGGGAGCTGTTTTTT. The rearrangement uses TRBV28 and TRBJ2-2; no firm D call. Trimming took 3 bases from V and 4 from J, leaving 12 bases between them. CDR3 size: 15 residues. Germline V lookup: CDR1 MDHEN, CDR2 SYDVKM.

This clonotype has only one observation. In DNA form, the CDR3 reads TGTGCCAGCAGCCCCCGGATGCTGGATACGCAGTATTTT. It codes for CASSPRMLDTQYF. This chain uses TRBV9 with TRBJ2-3; D unresolved. The CDR3 covers 13 residues. V lost 4 bases to trimming and J lost 6 bases, with 12 bases between them. CDR1 and CDR2 (germline): SGDLS, YYNGEE.

There are many counts of this clonotype. The chain recombines TRBV5-1 with TRBJ2-3; D is unclear. V lost 1 base and J lost 6, with 3 bases in between. CDR3 size: 11 residues. The germline V gene has CDR1 SGHRS and CDR2 YFSETQ. The CDR3 protein is CASSLKDTQYF. The CDR3 region has the DNA TGCGCCAGCAGCTTGAAGGATACGCAGTATTTT.

The sample holds many counts of this clonotype. In DNA, the CDR3 is TGTGCCAGCAGCGTAGGGGCGGGAGCGTCCTACGAGCAGTACTTC. Translating gives CASSVGAGASYEQYF. The gene calls are TRBV9 and TRBJ2-7, with TRBD2 identical over 7 bases. Germline lookup yields CDR1 SGDLS and CDR2 YYNGEE. The length of the CDR3 is 15 residues. Trimming at V came to 0 bases and at J to 1 base, leaving 4 bases not matched to a gene.

The J gene is TRBJ1-4, the V gene TRBV7-9, with TRBD1 identical over 7 bases. The CDR3 is 14 residues long. Germline CDR1 SEHNR, CDR2 FQNEAQ (reference sequence). The V gene end was trimmed by 3 bases and the J gene end by 8 bases; junction bases not matched to a gene: 6. The DNA for the CDR3 is TGTGCCAGCAGCTTGGGAGGGGGCCCCGAAAAACTGTTTTTT. Residues: CASSLGGGPEKLFF. Filled out from reference TRBV7-9 and TRBJ1-4, the complete variable domain reads DTGVSQNPRHKITKRGQNVTFRCDPISEHNRLYWYRQTLGQGPEFLTYFQNEAQLEKSRLLSDRFSAERPKGSFSTLEIQRTEQGDSAMYLCASSLGGGPEKLFFGSGTQLSVL.

The chain joins TRBV24-1 to TRBJ1-1, with TRBD1 as a possible D gene (5 bases). The germline gives CDR1 KGHDR, CDR2 SFDVKD. V lost 5 bases and J lost 3, with 18 bases in between. CDR3 length: 16 residues. The chain's CDR3 is CATSAPGPGTDTEAFF. The CDR3 DNA follows: TGTGCCACCAGTGCGCCGGGGCCGGGGACGGACACTGAAGCTTTCTTT.

The rearrangement joins TRBV7-9 to TRBJ1-2; D remains unclear. Trimming took off 4 bases at V and 7 bases at J, with 16 bases between the two ends. The CDR3 has 14 residues. Per germline, CDR1 SEHNR and CDR2 FQNEAQ (reference sequence). The CDR3 loop is CASSSSIGQSGYTF. DNA for the CDR3: TGTGCCAGCAGCTCCTCCATTGGGCAGAGTGGCTACACCTTC.

The chain carries TRBV2 and TRBJ1-2; D ambiguous. Germline-derived CDR1 and CDR2 are SNHLY and FYNNEI. The CDR3 runs 13 residues. V was cut by 8 bases and J by 0 bases, with 10 bases left in between. Written as DNA, the CDR3 is TGTGCCAGCGTTTTCGAAGCTAACTATGGCTACACCTTC. Translated: CASVFEANYGYTF.

J is TRBJ2-7 and V is TRBV20-1; 7 positions match TRBD2. Trimming cost V 6 bases and J 0 bases; bases outside gene matches: 8. The CDR3 has 14 residues. CDR1 is DFQATT, CDR2 SNEGSKA, per germline (reference sequence). Here the CDR3 reads CSAKRDLSSYEQYF. DNA for the CDR3: TGCAGTGCGAAGCGGGACTTAAGCTCCTACGAGCAGTACTTC.

The chain joins TRBV19 to TRBJ1-2; D unresolved. Germline V gives CDR1 LNHDA, CDR2 SQIVND (reference sequence). This CDR3 contains 17 residues. V shed 1 base and J shed 0 bases, with 15 bases lying between them. For the CDR3, the DNA is TGTGCCAGTAGTATAGGTGCAGGCGATTCAGCTAACTATGGCTACACCTTC. Protein product: CASSIGAGDSANYGYTF.

V and J are TRBV11-2 and TRBJ2-1, with TRBD2 identical over 8 bases. The junction had 15 bases not matched to a gene; V was cut back by 5 bases and J by 12 bases. From germline, CDR1 is SGHAT and CDR2 FQNNGV. This CDR3 contains 15 residues. DNA for the CDR3: TGTGCCAGCAGCCTCATCCGGGGGGGCGCCCCCATGCAGTTCTTC. Its protein is CASSLIRGGAPMQFF. Full variable domain (outside the CDR3, taken from reference TRBV11-2 and TRBJ2-1): EAGVAQSPRYKIIEKRQSVAFWCNPISGHATLYWYQQILGQGPKLLIQFQNNGVVDDSQLPKDRFSAERLKGVDSTLKIQPAKLEDSAVYLCASSLIRGGAPMQFFGPGTRLTVL.

This chain links TRBV2 with TRBJ1-2; D is unclear. Deletions cut 2 bases from V and 3 bases from J, with 10 bases between. The CDR3 consists of 14 residues. The germline V gene encodes CDR1 SNHLY and CDR2 FYNNEI. Here the CDR3 DNA reads TGTGCCAGCAGTGAAAGCTCGTTTGACTATGGCTACACCTTC. Protein product: CASSESSFDYGYTF.

The chain employs TRBV14 and TRBJ1-2; 8 nucleotides align to TRBD1. This CDR3 contains 14 residues. Germline V CDR1 and CDR2: SGHDN, FVKESK. Unmatched junction bases numbered 4, after V lost 4 bases and J lost 3 bases. This CDR3 is CASSPGQGHYGYTF. CDR3 coding DNA: TGTGCCAGCAGCCCTGGACAGGGCCACTATGGCTACACCTTC.

At least ten counts were recorded for this clonotype. The chain couples TRBV18 to TRBJ1-6; 9 nucleotides align to TRBD1. CDR1 and CDR2 from the germline V gene are KGHSH and LQKENI. The CDR3 spans 17 residues. V shed 4 bases and J 7 bases; nucleotides not matched to a gene: 11. The CDR3 loop is CASSLTDRGPNNSPLHF. The CDR3 nucleotides read TGTGCCAGCTCACTAACGGACAGGGGTCCCAACAATTCACCCCTCCACTTT.

The chain couples TRBV10-3 to TRBJ2-7; D is unresolved. Germline V lookup: CDR1 ENHRY, CDR2 SYGVKD. Trimming cost V 11 bases and J 7 bases, with 15 bases left between them. CDR3 size: 11 residues. The CDR3 reads CAVRASGEQYV. In nucleotides, the CDR3 is TGTGCCGTCCGAGCCTCTGGGGAGCAGTACGTC.

Only one count was recorded for this clonotype. The CDR3 DNA reads TGCGCCAGCAGCTTGACTAGCGGGGGCCTCGAGACCCAGTACTTC. Translating gives CASSLTSGGLETQYF. V and J are TRBV5-1 and TRBJ2-7, with 11 positions matching TRBD2. Gene TRBJ2-5 matches the end of the DNA better, so the J call may be wrong. The CDR3 contains 15 residues. The germline CDR1 and CDR2 sequences are SGHRS and YFSETQ.

The gene calls are TRBV29-1 and TRBJ1-1, with D perhaps TRBD1 (5 bases). CDR3 length equals 14 residues. The germline CDR1 and CDR2 sequences are SQVTM and ANQGSEA. V lost 6 bases and J 1 base, leaving 15 bases between the germline ends. The CDR3 nucleotides are TGCAGCGTAAGGGCTGGCGGGACGAACACTGAAGCTTTCTTT. It translates to CSVRAGGTNTEAFF.

This clonotype was counted ten times or more. V and J are TRBV18 and TRBJ1-1; 10 bases fit TRBD1. Germline V gives CDR1 KGHSH, CDR2 LQKENI. With 8 bases clipped from V and 1 base from J, the junction kept 4 bases outside the gene matches. The CDR3 extends over 14 amino acids. Written as DNA, the CDR3 is TGTGCCAGCCAGGGACAGGGGACGAACACTGAAGCTTTCTTT. Translated, it gives CASQGQGTNTEAFF.

This clonotype is labeled as medium-sized. The chain is built from TRBV2 and TRBJ1-5; weak D call: TRBD1 (5 bases). The V gene's germline CDR1 is SNHLY and CDR2 FYNNEI. Between the trimmed V and J ends, which lost 6 bases and 3 bases, there was a span of 15 bases. The CDR3 length is 15 residues. The CDR3 loop is CASRRQSPLNQPQHF. CDR3 DNA: TGTGCCAGCAGAAGACAGAGCCCCCTCAATCAGCCCCAGCATTTT.

This clonotype appeared many times. The V and J genes are TRBV3-1 and TRBJ1-1, with D tentatively TRBD1 (6 bases). The CDR3 spans 14 residues. CDR1 and CDR2 (germline): LGHDT, YNNKEL (reference sequence). V was shortened by 3 bases and J by 4 bases, with 12 bases between the two germline ends. Here the CDR3 DNA reads TGTGCCAGCAGCCATTATCAGGGGATCACTGAAGCTTTCTTT. Translated, it gives CASSHYQGITEAFF. The complete variable domain, with remaining parts taken from reference TRBV3-1 and TRBJ1-1, reads DTAVSQTPKYLVTQMGNDKSIKCEQNLGHDTMYWYKQDSKKFLKIMFSYNNKELIINETVPNRFSPKSPDKAHLNLHINSLELGDSAVYFCASSHYQGITEAFFGQGTRLTVV.